This T cell receptor beta chain was identified in a study of CXCR3-negative and CXCR3-positive naive CD8 T cells. Notes on the study in general: Comparison of naive cells showed more hydrophobic TRB CDR3s in CXCR3-positive than in CXCR3-negative naive cells.

The study made its TRB cDNA libraries by 5' RACE, adding UMI labels. TCRdb reworked the 5' RACE reads into one entry per CDR3 protein, no DNA. The sample data list some 150,000 distinct CDR3 sequences. The CDR3 is made up of 15 amino acids. Germline CDR1 is SGHTA and CDR2 is FQGTGA. As regards this clonotype: No antigen is known for it.

CD45RO-CCR7+CD27+CD95- defined naive CD8+ T cells. The clonotype comes from a human donor in good health. Some clones in this sample may be carry-over from other donors' samples. The chain uses TRBV7-3 and TRBJ2-3; checking the TCRdb D call of TRBD1 is not possible without DNA. Sequencing was performed on naive CXCR3+ CD8+ T cells from blood. This sample's subset: CD45RO-CCR7+CD27+CD95- naive CD8+ T cells expressing CXCR3 (TNR3+). CDR3 amino acids: CASSMTGTSTDTQYF.